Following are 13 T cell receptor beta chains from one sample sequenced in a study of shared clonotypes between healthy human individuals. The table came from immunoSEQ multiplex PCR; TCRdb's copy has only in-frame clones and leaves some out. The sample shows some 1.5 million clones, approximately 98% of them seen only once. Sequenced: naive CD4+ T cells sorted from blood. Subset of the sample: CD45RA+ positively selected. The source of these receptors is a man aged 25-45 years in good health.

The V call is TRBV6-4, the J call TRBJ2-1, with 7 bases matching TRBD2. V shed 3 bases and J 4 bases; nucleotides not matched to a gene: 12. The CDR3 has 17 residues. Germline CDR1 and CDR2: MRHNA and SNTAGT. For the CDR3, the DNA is TGTGCCAGCAGTGAGCGGGAACTAGCGAGTACGTACAATGAGCAGTTCTTC. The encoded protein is CASSERELASTYNEQFF.

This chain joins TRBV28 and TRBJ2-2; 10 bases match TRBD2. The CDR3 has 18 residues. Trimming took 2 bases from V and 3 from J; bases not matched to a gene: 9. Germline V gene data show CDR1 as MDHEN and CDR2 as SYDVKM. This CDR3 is CASSLRSSGSLYTGELFF. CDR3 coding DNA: TGTGCCAGCAGTTTACGGTCTAGCGGGAGCTTGTACACCGGGGAGCTGTTTTTT.

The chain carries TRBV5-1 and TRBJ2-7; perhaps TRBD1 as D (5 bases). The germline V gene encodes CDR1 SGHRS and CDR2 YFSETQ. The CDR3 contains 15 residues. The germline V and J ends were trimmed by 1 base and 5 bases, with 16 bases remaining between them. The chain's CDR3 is CASSLTGFSGDEQYF. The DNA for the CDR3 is TGCGCCAGCAGCTTGACAGGATTCTCTGGGGACGAGCAGTACTTC.

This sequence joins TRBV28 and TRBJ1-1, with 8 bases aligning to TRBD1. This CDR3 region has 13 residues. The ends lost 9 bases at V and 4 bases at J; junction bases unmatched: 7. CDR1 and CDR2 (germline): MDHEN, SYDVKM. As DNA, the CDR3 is TGTGCCAGTTCCAGGGGGCTTGGCACTGAAGCTTTCTTT. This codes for CASSRGLGTEAFF.

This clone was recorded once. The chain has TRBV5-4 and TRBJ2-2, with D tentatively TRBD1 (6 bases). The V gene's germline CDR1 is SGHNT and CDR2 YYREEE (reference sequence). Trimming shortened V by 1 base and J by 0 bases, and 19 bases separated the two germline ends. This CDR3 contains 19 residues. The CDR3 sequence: CASSLSTTGGYSNTGELFF. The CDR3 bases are TGTGCCAGCAGCTTGTCTACGACAGGTGGATACTCGAACACCGGGGAGCTGTTTTTT.

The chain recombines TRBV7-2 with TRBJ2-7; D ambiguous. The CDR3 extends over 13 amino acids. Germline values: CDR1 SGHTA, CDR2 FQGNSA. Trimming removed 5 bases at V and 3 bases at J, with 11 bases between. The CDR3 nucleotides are TGTGCCAGCAGCCCCCGGCGGCGCTACGAGCAGTACTTC. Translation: CASSPRRRYEQYF.

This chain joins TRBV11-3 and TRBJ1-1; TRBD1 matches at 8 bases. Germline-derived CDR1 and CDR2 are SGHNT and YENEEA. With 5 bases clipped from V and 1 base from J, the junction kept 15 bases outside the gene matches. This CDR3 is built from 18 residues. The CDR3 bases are TGTGCCAGCAGCCCCGCGCAGGGGGCGTTAAAGGAGAACACTGAAGCTTTCTTT. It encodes CASSPAQGALKENTEAFF.

The CDR3 spells CASSQESGQGTYEQYF. In DNA, the CDR3 is TGCGCCAGCAGCCAAGAGTCTGGACAGGGTACCTACGAGCAGTACTTC. J is TRBJ2-7 and V is TRBV4-1; 8 bases are shared with TRBD1. Trimming at V came to 0 bases and at J to 2 bases, leaving 6 bases not matched to a gene. This CDR3 is 16 amino acids long. CDR1 and CDR2 from the germline V gene are MGHRA and YSYEKL.

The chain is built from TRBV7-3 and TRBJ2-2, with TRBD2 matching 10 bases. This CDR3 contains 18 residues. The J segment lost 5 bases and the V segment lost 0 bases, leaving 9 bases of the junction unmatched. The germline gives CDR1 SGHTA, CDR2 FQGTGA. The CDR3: CASSLTAVSGRRTGELFF. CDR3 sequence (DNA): TGTGCCAGCAGCTTAACTGCGGTTAGCGGGAGGAGAACCGGGGAGCTGTTTTTT.

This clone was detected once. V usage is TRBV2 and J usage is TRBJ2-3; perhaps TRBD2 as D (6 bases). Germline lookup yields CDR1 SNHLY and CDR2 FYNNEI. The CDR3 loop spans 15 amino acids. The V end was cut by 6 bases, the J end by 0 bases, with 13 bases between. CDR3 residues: CASRRDFTSTDTQYF. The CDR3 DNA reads TGTGCCAGCAGACGGGACTTTACTAGCACAGATACGCAGTATTTT. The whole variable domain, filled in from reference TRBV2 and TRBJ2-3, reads EPEVTQTPSHQVTQMGQEVILRCVPISNHLYFYWYRQILGQKVEFLVSFYNNEISEKSEIFDDQFSVERPDGSNFTLKIRSTKLEDSAMYFCASRRDFTSTDTQYFGPGTRLTVL.

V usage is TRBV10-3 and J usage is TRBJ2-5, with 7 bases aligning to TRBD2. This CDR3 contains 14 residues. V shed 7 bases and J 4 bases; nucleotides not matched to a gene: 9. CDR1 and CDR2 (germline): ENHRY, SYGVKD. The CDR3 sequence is CAIKDGGSGETQYF. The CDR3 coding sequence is TGTGCCATCAAGGACGGGGGGTCGGGAGAGACCCAGTACTTC.

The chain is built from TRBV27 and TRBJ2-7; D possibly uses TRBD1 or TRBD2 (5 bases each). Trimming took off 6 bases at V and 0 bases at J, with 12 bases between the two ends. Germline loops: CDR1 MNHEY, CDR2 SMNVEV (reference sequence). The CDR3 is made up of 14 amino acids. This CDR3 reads CASRGTISSYEQYF. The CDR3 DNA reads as TGTGCCAGCAGGGGGACGATCAGCTCCTACGAGCAGTACTTC.

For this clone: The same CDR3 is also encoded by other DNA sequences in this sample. CDR3 loop: CATSAGTGGDNEQFF. CDR3 DNA sequence: TGCGCCACCTCCGCCGGGACAGGGGGGGACAATGAGCAGTTCTTC. The genes are TRBV5-1 and TRBJ2-1, with 11 bases matching TRBD1. The CDR3 runs 15 residues. The V segment lost 9 bases and the J segment 5 bases; nucleotides outside the gene matches: 10. Per germline, CDR1 SGHRS and CDR2 YFSETQ.